These T cell receptor beta chains were read from a single sample in a study of T-cell reconstitution after alpha-beta-depleted transplantation in children. TCRdb analysed the PCR reads with MiXCR anew, one entry per CDR3 protein. The table lists some 200,000 distinct CDR3 sequences, around 9.5% of them singletons. Source: PBMCs from the stem cell graft donor, taken from the stem cell graft. Source of these receptors: a human donor who donated a stem cell graft to a child with acute lymphoblastic leukemia. CDR3s leave out the opening cysteine and the closing phenylalanine or tryptophan. Clone sizes are given selectively: once, few, many, or a class where the clone is expanded.

>few|TRBV6-2/TRBV6-3|13
ASSYSQGLNTEAF
>NA|TRBV7-2|12
ASTLGTFSYEQY
>few|TRBV27|12
ASSFGATTEGYT
>few|TRBV7-2|13
ASSPGLAFSYEQY
>NA|TRBV5-1|13
ASRERPSYNSPLH
>few|TRBV5-1|14
ASSLLAGLDTGELF
>few|TRBV5-1|12
ASSLNLQTTEAF
>NA|TRBV20-1|12
SAREEGAFTEAF
>many|TRBV5-1|13
ASSQTSGGAYEQF
>few|TRBV12-3/TRBV12-4|16
ASSPDRGESAVGETQY
>NA|TRBV7-9|12
ASRQLMGNEKLF
>many|TRBV28|13
ASRRGTGESYGYT
>NA|TRBV20-1|12
SARRARGDTEAF
>many|TRBV6-1|12
ASSPGQMNTEAF
>many|TRBV7-9|14
ASSPYSGGPKETQY
>few|TRBV24-1|15
ATSDSSQGSYNSPLH
>many|TRBV15|11
ATSRGAGQPQH
>NA|TRBV12-3/TRBV12-4|17
ASSPPGLAGGLGADTQY
>many|TRBV20-1|12
SARKTGGNYEQY
>few|TRBV18|12
ASSPKTENTEAF
>few|TRBV2|14
ASITPGTGGGTEAF
>few|TRBV6-2/TRBV6-3|11
ASRSIGQDEAF
>many|TRBV2|13
ASSEWEESYNEQF
>NA|TRBV2|12
ASGASGGQETQY
>NA|TRBV4-1|18
ASSQERVAGGLPSYNEQF
>few|TRBV25-1|14
ASWDRGGSGANVLT
>few|TRBV6-1|12
ASTPEGMGYEQY
>NA|TRBV29-1|9
SVAGLNEQY
>few|TRBV15|12
ATSRDRTSQPQH
>few|TRBV19|11
ASSIALQETQY
>many|TRBV18|12
ASSPGLEAYEQY
>NA|TRBV29-1|16
SVPGLPGTGGSYNEQF
>few|TRBV6-1|13
ASSLGTGMNQPQH
>many|TRBV7-2|11
ASSLAPPGEQF
>few|TRBV19|12
ASKGELAKNIQY
>NA|TRBV27|13
ASSPPSRGLETQY
>few|TRBV12-3/TRBV12-4|12
ASSIHSGANVLT
>few|TRBV20-1|11
SASPHSYQPQH
>few|TRBV5-6|13
ASSLGTAPFYGYT
>many|TRBV25-1|10
ASSPGGETQY
>NA|TRBV10-3|10
AFSGDNYGYT
>NA|TRBV20-1|15
CARDSDRADYNSPLH
>NA|TRBV2|11
ASNSDRATEAF
>few|TRBV29-1|9
SVHRGNTQY
>few|TRBV18|12
ASSPLTGEETQY
>many|TRBV15|15
ATSRVGLRESTDTQY
>NA|TRBV9|12
ASSVEGLNTEAF
>NA|TRBV11-1|11
ASSFSQDLEQF
>few|TRBV6-5|14
ASSYSFGAGDTEAF
>few|TRBV20-1|15
SAIEGPGTGSYNEQF
>few|TRBV20-1|14
SASRKLAGGYNEQF
>many|TRBV2|11
ASNVATNEKLF
>NA|TRBV27|16
ASSFQARTLGGANVLT
>few|TRBV2|13
ASLNDRVVTGELF
>NA|TRBV18|14
ASSPPGAGELGEQY